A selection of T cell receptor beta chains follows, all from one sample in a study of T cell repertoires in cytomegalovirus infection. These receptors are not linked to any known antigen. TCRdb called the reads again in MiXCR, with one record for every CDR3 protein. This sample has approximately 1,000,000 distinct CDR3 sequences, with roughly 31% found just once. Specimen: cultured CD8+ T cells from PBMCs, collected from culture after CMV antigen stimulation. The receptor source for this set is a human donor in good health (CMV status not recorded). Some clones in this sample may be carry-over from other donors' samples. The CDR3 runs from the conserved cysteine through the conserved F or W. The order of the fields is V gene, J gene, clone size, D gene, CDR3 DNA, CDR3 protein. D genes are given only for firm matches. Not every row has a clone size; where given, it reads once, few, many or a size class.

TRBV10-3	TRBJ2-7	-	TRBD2	TGTGCCATCAGGACCGGGACTAGCGGGGCGCTCTCCTACGAGCAGTACTTC	CAIRTGTSGALSYEQYF
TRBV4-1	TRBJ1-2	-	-	TGCGCCAGCAGCCGAACCCTGGAGGCAGGGAGGAATGGCTACACCTTC	CASSRTLEAGRNGYTF
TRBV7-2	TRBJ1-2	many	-	TGTGCCAGCAGCTTAGATATCACCTCAGTGAACTATGGCTACACCTTC	CASSLDITSVNYGYTF
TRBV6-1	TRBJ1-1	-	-	TGTGCCAGCAGCGCGCCGACAGATTATCTGAACACTGAAGCTTTCTTT	CASSAPTDYLNTEAFF
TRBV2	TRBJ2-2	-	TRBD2	TGTGCCAGCAGTGAAGTCGGTATCGGGGGACTAGCGTTAAACACCGGGGAGCTGTTTTTT	CASSEVGIGGLALNTGELFF
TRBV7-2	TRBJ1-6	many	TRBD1	TGTGCCAGCAGCTTCTTTGGGACAGGGTTTGATAATTCACCCCTCCACTTT	CASSFFGTGFDNSPLHF
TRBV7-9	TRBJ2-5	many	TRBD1	TGTGCCAGCAGCCATCGACAGGGACCAGAGACCCAGTACTTC	CASSHRQGPETQYF
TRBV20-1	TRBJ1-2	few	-	TGCAGTGCTACAGCGTCCTTTGGCTACACCTTC	CSATASFGYTF
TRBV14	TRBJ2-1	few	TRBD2	TGTGCCAGCAGCCAAGATCCACTAGCGGGGGGATTCTACAATGAGCAGTTCTTC	CASSQDPLAGGFYNEQFF
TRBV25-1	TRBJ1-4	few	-	TGTGCCAGCAGGGACAGCCCTAATGAAAAACTGTTTTTT	CASRDSPNEKLFF
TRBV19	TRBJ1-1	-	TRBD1	TGTGCCAGTAAGGGCCGCAGGGGGGCGAACACTGAAGCTTTCTTT	CASKGRRGANTEAFF
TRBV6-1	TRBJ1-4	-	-	TGTGCCAGCAGCCCCCCGCCGGCCCCAACCAATGAAAAACTGTTTTTT	CASSPPPAPTNEKLFF
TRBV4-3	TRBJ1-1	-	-	TGCGCCAGCAGCCAAGAGTTAATGGTTGGGGGTATGAACACTGAAGCTTTCTTT	CASSQELMVGGMNTEAFF
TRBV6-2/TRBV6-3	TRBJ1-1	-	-	TGTGCCAGCAGTTGGCAGCAACTAATGAACACTGAAGCTTTCTTT	CASSWQQLMNTEAFF
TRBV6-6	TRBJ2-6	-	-	TGTGCCAGCAGGAAGGGGGGGGCCAACGTCCTGACTTTC	CASRKGGANVLTF
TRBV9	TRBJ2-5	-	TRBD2	TGTGCCAGCAGCACCCCACTAGCGGGGGGGCTTAAGACCCAGTACTTC	CASSTPLAGGLKTQYF
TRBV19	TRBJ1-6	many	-	TGTGCCAGTAGTGAGGGGGTTTTACCGGTCGGTAATTCACCCCTCCACTTT	CASSEGVLPVGNSPLHF
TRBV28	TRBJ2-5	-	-	TGTGCCAGCAGTTTGAACGAGGACGGAACAAAAGAGAACCAGTACTTC	CASSLNEDGTKENQYF
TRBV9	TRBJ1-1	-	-	TGTGCCAGCAGCGTCGTGGACTTAGATGGTTTCCCTGAAGCTTTCTTT	CASSVVDLDGFPEAFF
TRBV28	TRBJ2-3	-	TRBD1	TGTGCCAGCAGTTTGGCCCGGGACAGACGGTTCCAGGGGATCCCCACAGATACGCAGTATTTT	CASSLARDRRFQGIPTDTQYF
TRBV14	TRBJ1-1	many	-	TGTGCCAGCAGCCAAGGCGTTGAAGCTTTCTTT	CASSQGVEAFF
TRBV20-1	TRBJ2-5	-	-	TGCAGTGCTAGATTCGGCAGGGCTGGTTTAGAGACCCAGTACTTC	CSARFGRAGLETQYF
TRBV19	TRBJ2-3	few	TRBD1	TGTGCCAGTAGTAGAAATCGGGACAGAGATACGCAGTATTTT	CASSRNRDRDTQYF
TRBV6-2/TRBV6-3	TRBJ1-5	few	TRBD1	TGTGCCAGCAGTCTCCTGACGGACAGGCAGCATTTT	CASSLLTDRQHF
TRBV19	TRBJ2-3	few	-	TGTGCCAGTAGTATCGGTACGGCAGGTGTAGATACGCAGTATTTT	CASSIGTAGVDTQYF
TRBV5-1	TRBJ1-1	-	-	TGCGCCAGCAGCTTGGATATGGGGCCTCCTGACACTGAAGCTTTCTTT	CASSLDMGPPDTEAFF
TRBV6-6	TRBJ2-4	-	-	TGTGCCAGCAGTCAACGGGCTAGCGAGTTAGCCAAAAACATTCAGTACTTC	CASSQRASELAKNIQYF
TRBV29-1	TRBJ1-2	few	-	TGCAGCGTTGTTCTCCAGGGAACAAATGGCTACACCTTC	CSVVLQGTNGYTF
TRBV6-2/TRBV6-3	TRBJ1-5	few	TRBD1	TGTGCCAGCAGAAAGATCGCCACCGGGACAGGGGAAAGAATCAATCAGCCCCAGCATTTT	CASRKIATGTGERINQPQHF
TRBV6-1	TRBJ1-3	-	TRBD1	TGTGCCAGCAGCCGAGACAGGGTAACTCGAATCTCTGGAAACACCATATATTTT	CASSRDRVTRISGNTIYF
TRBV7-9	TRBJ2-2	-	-	TGTGCCAGCAGCCCGAAGGGGAAGGAGGCCGGGGAGCTGTTTTTT	CASSPKGKEAGELFF
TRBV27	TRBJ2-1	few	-	TGTGCCAGCAGGGGCGGCGTCCCTAACAATGAGCAGTTCTTC	CASRGGVPNNEQFF
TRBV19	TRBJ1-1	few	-	TGTGCCAGTAGTATGGAGGGCTTAAACACTGAAGCTTTCTTT	CASSMEGLNTEAFF
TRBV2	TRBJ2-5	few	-	TGTGCCAGCAGTGATTTTTTGGCTAGACGACGAGAGACCCAGTACTTC	CASSDFLARRRETQYF
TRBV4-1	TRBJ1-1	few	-	TGCGCCAGCAGCCGAGGACTGGACACTGAAGCTTTCTTT	CASSRGLDTEAFF
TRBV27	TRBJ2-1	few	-	TGTGCCAGCAGTTTAGTTCACAGTGGGGGTGAGCAGTTCTTC	CASSLVHSGGEQFF
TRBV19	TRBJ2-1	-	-	TGTGCCAGTAAAGGCACCCTCTACAATGAGCAGTTCTTC	CASKGTLYNEQFF
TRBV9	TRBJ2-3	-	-	TGTGCCAGCAGCCCCAGGGGAGGTGTTCTGGCTAGCACAGATACGCAGTATTTT	CASSPRGGVLASTDTQYF
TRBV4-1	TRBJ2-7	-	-	TGCGCCAGCAGTCCAAGCTGGTTGTCGCCCTACGAGCAGTACTTC	CASSPSWLSPYEQYF
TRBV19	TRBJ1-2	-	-	TGTGCCAGTAGTATAAAAAGGACAAGAAACTATGGCTACACCTTC	CASSIKRTRNYGYTF
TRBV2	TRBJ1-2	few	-	TGTGCCAGCGCTGAGGCCTATGGCTACACCTTC	CASAEAYGYTF
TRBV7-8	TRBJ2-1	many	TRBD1	TGTGCCAGCAGCTACCCCCTGACAGGGTTGGATGAGCAGTTCTTC	CASSYPLTGLDEQFF